The 21 T cell receptor beta chains reported below all come from one sample, sequenced in a study of blood T cells in healthy people across ages. Using a J-beta primer mix together with a sample-barcoded 5' primer, a second PCR was run for roughly 6 to 11 cycles. One entry per CDR3 protein, called by TCRdb with MiXCR from the 5' RACE reads. The sample holds 850,000 or so distinct CDR3 sequences, more than 25% seen once. The sequenced sample consisted of blood. These receptors all stem from a woman older than 75 in good health.

This clonotype was detected a few times. This chain connects TRBV5-1 to TRBJ1-2; 9 nucleotides line up with TRBD1. CDR1 is SGHRS and CDR2 is YFSETQ in the germline V gene. The CDR3 extends over 15 amino acids. V trimming: 0 bases; J trimming: 8 bases; junction bases outside the gene matches: 8. In DNA form, the CDR3 reads TGCGCCAGCAGCTTGGCAGGGACAGGGATCGGCGGCTACACCTTC. Translation gives CASSLAGTGIGGYTF.

This clonotype showed up many times. The V gene is TRBV7-8, the J gene TRBJ2-3, with 9 bases matching TRBD2. Trimming cost V 2 bases and J 0 bases; bases outside gene matches: 6. Germline lookup yields CDR1 SGHVS and CDR2 FQNEAQ. The CDR3 covers 17 residues. DNA of the CDR3: TGTGCCAGCAGCTTATATCGCGGGGGGGTCAGCACAGATACGCAGTATTTT. Residues: CASSLYRGGVSTDTQYF.

This clonotype has a count of ten or more. This sequence joins TRBV27 and TRBJ2-5; 7 positions agree with TRBD1. The V gene end was trimmed by 4 bases and the J gene end by 5 bases; junction bases not matched to a gene: 7. Per germline, CDR1 MNHEY and CDR2 SMNVEV (reference sequence). The length of the CDR3 is 14 residues. CDR3 sequence reads: CASSYTGVGETQYF. CDR3 bases: TGTGCCAGCAGTTACACAGGGGTGGGGGAGACCCAGTACTTC.

The chain employs TRBV10-3 and TRBJ1-2, with TRBD1 as a possible D gene (6 bases). Deletions cut 0 bases from V and 0 bases from J, with 14 bases between. Per germline, CDR1 ENHRY and CDR2 SYGVKD. The CDR3 spans 17 residues. This CDR3 reads CAISESSLQGPNYGYTF. CDR3 coding DNA: TGTGCCATCAGTGAGTCTTCGTTGCAGGGGCCTAACTATGGCTACACCTTC.

This clonotype was seen a handful of times. The chain links TRBV20-1 to TRBJ1-5; a possible D gene is TRBD1 (5 bases). The germline V and J ends were trimmed by 8 bases and 0 bases, with 14 bases remaining between them. This CDR3 is built from 14 residues. The germline gives CDR1 DFQATT, CDR2 SNEGSKA (reference sequence). The CDR3 DNA reads TGCAGTTCGAGGGCGGGGGGTAGCAATCAGCCCCAGCATTTT. Translating it yields CSSRAGGSNQPQHF.

The sample holds one count of this clonotype. This chain connects TRBV3-1 to TRBJ2-7; D is unclear. The CDR3 runs to 15 residues. V dropped 0 bases and J dropped 3 bases, with 12 bases sitting between them. Germline lookup yields CDR1 LGHDT and CDR2 YNNKEL (reference sequence). CDR3 DNA: TGTGCCAGCAGCCAAGAACCAAACCCTGGCTACGAGCAGTACTTC. Its protein product is CASSQEPNPGYEQYF.

This clonotype was detected a few times. The chain links TRBV7-6 to TRBJ1-5; 12 nucleotides align to TRBD1. The germline V gene encodes CDR1 SGHVS and CDR2 FNYEAQ. The CDR3 is made up of 15 amino acids. The trim removed 4 bases at V and 6 bases at J, leaving 4 bases unmatched. The CDR3, as DNA: TGTGCCAGCAGCTCCGGGACAGGGGGCACTCAGCCCCAGCATTTT. Translating it yields CASSSGTGGTQPQHF. Drawing the rest from reference TRBV7-6 and TRBJ1-5, the complete variable domain is GAGVSQSPRYKVTKRGQDVALRCDPISGHVSLYWYRQALGQGPEFLTYFNYEAQQDKSGLPNDRFSAERPEGSISTLTIQRTEQRDSAMYRCASSSGTGGTQPQHFGDGTRLSIL.

In its sample, this clonotype was seen many times. This chain links TRBV29-1 with TRBJ2-3; TRBD2 matches at 12 bases. CDR1 and CDR2 (germline): SQVTM, ANQGSEA. J lost 1 base, V lost 7 bases, and 6 bases had no gene match. This CDR3 region has 15 residues. CDR3 DNA: TGCAGCGCCCTACGGACTAGCGGGGGCACAGATACGCAGTATTTT. Amino acids: CSALRTSGGTDTQYF.

The rearrangement links TRBV7-9 to TRBJ2-7; 8 bases agree with TRBD1. Trimming at V came to 9 bases and at J to 7 bases, leaving 11 bases not matched to a gene. The CDR3 is 13 residues long. Germline V gene sequence: CDR1 SEHNR, CDR2 FQNEAQ (reference sequence). CDR3 sequence: CASSRGPRTEQYF. The CDR3 bases are TGTGCCAGTTCCAGGGGGCCCCGAACGGAGCAGTACTTC.

Notes on this clonotype: A clone one base away is much larger, so this may be a read error. The chain links TRBV6-2 or TRBV6-3 to TRBJ2-1; tentative D call: TRBD2 (5 bases). With 7 bases removed from V and 10 bases from J, the gap between germline ends came to 23 bases. Germline assignment: CDR1 MNHEY and CDR2 SVGEGT. The CDR3 sequence is 15 residues long. CDR3 amino acids: CASTQDRKRAYEQFF. The CDR3 DNA reads as TGTGCCAGCACCCAGGATAGGAAGAGGGCCTACGAGCAGTTCTTC.

This chain links TRBV9 with TRBJ1-2, with D possibly being TRBD1 (6 bases). Trimming pared 0 bases from V and 2 bases from J, leaving 20 bases between. Germline CDR1 is SGDLS and CDR2 is YYNGEE. The CDR3 is made up of 18 amino acids. The CDR3 loop is CASSVAPTGLVRNYGYTF. CDR3 DNA sequence: TGTGCCAGCAGCGTAGCTCCCACAGGGTTGGTTCGAAACTATGGCTACACCTTC.

CDR3 amino acids: CASSIKPKDTQYF. The CDR3 DNA reads TGTGCCAGCAGTATCAAACCGAAAGATACGCAGTATTTT. J is TRBJ2-3 and V is TRBV7-2, with no clear D. CDR1 and CDR2 (germline): SGHTA, FQGNSA. This CDR3 is 13 amino acids long. Trimming removed 6 bases from V and 5 bases from J, with 12 bases in between.

The J gene is TRBJ1-1, the V gene TRBV27; D gene ambiguous. This CDR3 contains 14 residues. CDR1 is MNHEY and CDR2 is SMNVEV in the germline V gene (reference sequence). Trimming stripped 4 bases from V and 5 bases from J, with 14 bases between. The CDR3 sequence: CASSSQTRWTEAFF. CDR3 nucleotide sequence: TGTGCCAGCAGTTCACAGACCCGGTGGACTGAAGCTTTCTTT.

Of note for this clonotype: A much larger clone differs by one base, so this may be a read error. The chain has TRBV28 and TRBJ2-7; D might be TRBD1 (5 bases). CDR1 and CDR2 (germline): MDHEN, SYDVKM. The CDR3 length is 14 residues. The CDR3 coding sequence is TGTACCAGCACCCTGTCTACGGACATTTCCCCGGAGTACTTC. Its translation: CTSTLSTDISPEYF.

The chain recombines TRBV4-3 with TRBJ2-4; the match to TRBD2 covers 14 bases. This CDR3 is built from 19 residues. The V and J ends lost 0 bases and 1 base, in that order; junction bases with no gene match: 5. The germline gives CDR1 LGHNA, CDR2 YSLEER. CDR3 sequence reads: CASSQETSGRAGAKNIQYF. For the CDR3, the DNA is TGCGCCAGCAGCCAAGAGACTAGCGGGAGGGCCGGGGCCAAAAACATTCAGTACTTC.

About this clonotype: Since a much larger clone is just one base distant, this may be a read error. The J gene is TRBJ2-6, the V gene TRBV20-1, with TRBD1 matching 7 bases. The germline V gene encodes CDR1 DFQATT and CDR2 SNEGSKA (reference sequence). There are 16 residues in the CDR3. Here the CDR3 DNA reads TGCAGTGCTAGACTACAGGGGTTTTCTGGGGCCAACGTCCGGACTTTC. Translation: CSARLQGFSGANVRTF.

V is TRBV19 and J is TRBJ1-2; D might be TRBD1 (6 bases). This CDR3 has 14 residues. Trimming took 6 bases from V and 8 from J, leaving 19 bases between them. Germline V gives CDR1 LNHDA, CDR2 SQIVND (reference sequence). Here the CDR3 reads CASRPTGGAAGYTF. The DNA for the CDR3 is TGTGCCAGTAGACCGACGGGGGGGGCTGCCGGCTACACCTTC. Based on the CDR3 plus reference TRBV19 and TRBJ1-2, the full variable domain is DGGITQSPKYLFRKEGQNVTLSCEQNLNHDAMYWYRQDPGQGLRLIYYSQIVNDFQKGDIAEGYSVSREKKESFPLTVTSAQKNPTAFYLCASRPTGGAAGYTFGSGTRLTVV.

In this sample, this clonotype turned up many times. The chain is built from TRBV4-1 and TRBJ2-3; no clear D gene. The V end lost 3 bases, the J end lost 5 bases, and 6 bases lay between the germline ends. The CDR3 sequence is 12 residues long. The germline V gene has CDR1 MGHRA and CDR2 YSYEKL. CDR3 sequence: CASSHLGDTQYF. The CDR3 nucleotides are TGCGCCAGCAGCCATCTGGGAGATACGCAGTATTTT.

The chain is built from TRBV5-1 and TRBJ2-2; TRBD1 might be the D (5 bases). Trimming removed 3 bases from V and 5 bases from J, with 8 bases in between. This CDR3 contains 13 residues. Looked up from germline, CDR1 is SGHRS and CDR2 is YFSETQ. CDR3 sequence reads: CASSSSGTGELFF. CDR3 DNA: TGCGCCAGCAGCTCTTCAGGGACCGGGGAGCTGTTTTTT.

In its sample, this clonotype was seen a few times. This CDR3 is CATSRDEAPGAGQPQHF. The CDR3 DNA reads TGTGCCACCAGCAGAGATGAGGCCCCAGGGGCAGGCCAGCCCCAGCATTTT. The rearrangement uses TRBV15 and TRBJ1-5; TRBD1 is a possible D gene (6 bases). Looked up from germline, CDR1 is LNHNV and CDR2 is YYDKDF (reference sequence). The CDR3 contains 17 residues. V was cut by 0 bases and J by 7 bases, with 19 bases left in between.

This clonotype was counted a few times. A read error may explain this, as a much larger clone is one base away. The chain employs TRBV6-5 and TRBJ2-1, with TRBD2 matching 9 bases. V gave up 6 bases and J gave up 8 bases; unmatched junction bases: 8. This CDR3 has 14 residues. The germline CDR1 and CDR2 sequences are MNHEY and SVGAGI. This chain's CDR3 is CASRRTSEGDEQFF. The CDR3 coding sequence is TGTGCCAGCAGACGGACTAGCGAGGGGGATGAGCAGTTCTTC.